This T cell receptor beta chain was captured by sequencing in a study of Graves' ophthalmopathy and Graves' hyperthyroidism. Scientists amplified the TCR beta CDR3 regions from RNA transcripts. HTBI primers were used in a first-round RT-PCR, which preceded a second-round multiplex PCR. TCRdb independently ran MiXCR on the multiplex PCR reads; one entry per CDR3 protein. The table lists about 1.1 million distinct CDR3 sequences, about 36% of them singletons. The ends lost 6 bases at V and 11 bases at J; junction bases unmatched: 12. The length of the CDR3 is 13 residues. The source is an adult man with Graves' hyperthyroidism. What was sequenced was peripheral blood or thyroid tissue (not recorded which). This sequence joins TRBV12-3 or TRBV12-4 and TRBJ1-1; 7 nucleotides agree with TRBD1. The CDR3, as DNA: TGTGCCAGCAGAAATACAGGGGAAGATTCGGCTTTCTTT. Protein sequence: CASRNTGEDSAFF.